This TCR beta chain came from a study of cytomegalovirus exposure and HLA in healthy donors. General study points: The study flagged about 150 TCR beta chains as cytomegalovirus-associated. Some public TCRs appeared in many individuals, while most sequences were rare.

Using immunoSEQ multiplex PCR, the repertoire was profiled, and TCRdb retains in-frame clones only, with some absent. Of some 250,000 clones in the sample, almost 90% are singletons; the top ten hold under 0.4%. Concerning this clone itself: As yet, its antigen is unknown.

CDR1 is MDHEN and CDR2 is SYDVKM in the germline V gene. Trimming removed 2 bases from V and 2 bases from J; junction bases left unmatched: 9. CDR3 length: 17 amino acids. The chain combines TRBV28 with TRBJ1-5; 7 bases align to TRBD1. The sequence was obtained from a woman younger than 35 in good health and CMV-seronegative. Sequencing was performed on PBMCs. For the CDR3, the DNA is TGTGCCAGCAGTTTAAGACAGGGCCTTAGTCGCAATCAGCCCCAGCATTTT. Translated, it gives CASSLRQGLSRNQPQHF.